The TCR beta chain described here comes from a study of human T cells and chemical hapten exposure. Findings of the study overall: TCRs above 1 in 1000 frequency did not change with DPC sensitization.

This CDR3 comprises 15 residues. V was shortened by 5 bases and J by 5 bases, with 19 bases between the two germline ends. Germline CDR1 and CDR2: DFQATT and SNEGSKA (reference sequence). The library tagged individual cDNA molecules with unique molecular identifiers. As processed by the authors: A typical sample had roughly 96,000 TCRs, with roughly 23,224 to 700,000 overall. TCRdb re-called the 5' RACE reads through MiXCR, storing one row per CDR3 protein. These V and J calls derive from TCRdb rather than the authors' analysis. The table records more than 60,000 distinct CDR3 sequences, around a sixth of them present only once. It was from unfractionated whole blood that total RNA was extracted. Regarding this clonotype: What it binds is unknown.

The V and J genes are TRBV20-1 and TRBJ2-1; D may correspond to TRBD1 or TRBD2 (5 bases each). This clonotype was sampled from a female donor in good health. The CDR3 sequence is CSAGTGPLGNNEQFF. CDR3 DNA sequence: TGCAGTGCTGGGACGGGTCCCCTAGGGAACAATGAGCAGTTCTTC.